Given below is one T cell receptor beta chain in context. Antigen unknown. Blood sampling was done at baseline, cycle 4 day 1, and cycle 7 day 1. These data are taken from a study of OX40 agonist ivuxolimab in advanced cancers. Study summary: The study gave patients intravenous ivuxolimab at 0.01 to 10 mg/kg every 2 weeks. The study's findings and limits: The average count of expanded clones was higher among CD8+ T cells than among CD4+.

Sequenced by immunoSEQ multiplex PCR; TCRdb stores in-frame clones only, minus some. This sample has 69,000 or so clones, with about 84% found just once. CDR1 is MNHNY and CDR2 is SVGAGI in the germline V gene (reference sequence). Trimming shortened V by 2 bases and J by 0 bases, and 11 bases separated the two germline ends. CDR3 size: 15 residues. The source was CD4+ or CD8+ T cells sorted from blood, collected in a trial of the OX40 agonist ivuxolimab. This receptor was identified in an adult with an advanced solid tumor such as melanoma, head and neck, liver or kidney cancer. The V gene is TRBV6-6, the J gene TRBJ2-7; D unresolved. The chain's CDR3 is CASSYDGQSSYEQYF. CDR3 in DNA: TGTGCCAGCAGTTACGACGGTCAGAGCTCCTACGAGCAGTACTTC.